Below, 9 T cell receptor beta chains from the same sample are listed, as sequenced in a study of T cell responses to AZD1222 COVID-19 vaccine. Data came from immunoSEQ multiplex PCR; TCRdb stores just in-frame clones and leaves some out. The data contain 70,000 to 95,000 clones, approximately 89% of them singletons. The material was peripheral blood, obtained 28 days after the second AZD1222 dose. All receptors derive from an adult who received the AZD1222 COVID-19 vaccine.

In nucleotides, the CDR3 is TGTGCCAGCTTGGCTAGCGGGAGCAATGAGCAGTTCTTC. Its translation: CASLASGSNEQFF. The chain employs TRBV6-5 and TRBJ2-1; 10 nucleotides agree with TRBD2. This CDR3 region has 13 residues. CDR1 is MNHEY, CDR2 SVGAGI, per germline. J was trimmed by 6 bases and V by 8 bases; bases with no gene match: 4.

The chain links TRBV19 to TRBJ1-6, with D maybe TRBD1 (6 bases). The CDR3 totals 15 residues. The germline gives CDR1 LNHDA, CDR2 SQIVND (reference sequence). Trimming cost V 8 bases and J 5 bases, with 16 bases left between them. CDR3: CASERHREDNSPLHF. The CDR3 nucleotides are TGTGCCAGTGAACGTCACAGGGAGGATAATTCACCCCTCCACTTT.

V and J are TRBV5-1 and TRBJ2-2, with 14 bases identical to TRBD2. J lost 4 bases, V lost 3 bases, and 11 bases had no gene match. The germline V gene has CDR1 SGHRS and CDR2 YFSETQ. The CDR3 runs 19 residues. The CDR3 here is CASSSPPGLAGVSTGELFF. CDR3 DNA: TGCGCCAGCAGCTCACCCCCGGGACTAGCGGGAGTAAGCACCGGGGAGCTGTTTTTT. Full variable domain (remainder filled in from reference TRBV5-1 and TRBJ2-2): KAGVTQTPRYLIKTRGQQVTLSCSPISGHRSVSWYQQTPGQGLQFLFEYFSETQRNKGNFPGRFSGRQFSNSRSEMNVSTLELGDSALYLCASSSPPGLAGVSTGELFFGEGSRLTVL.

The chain carries TRBV27 and TRBJ2-7; 7 nucleotides align to TRBD1. This CDR3 has 14 amino acids. CDR1 is MNHEY and CDR2 is SMNVEV in the germline V gene (reference sequence). J was trimmed by 5 bases and V by 5 bases; bases with no gene match: 9. CDR3 DNA sequence: TGTGCCAGCAGTCCCCTGACAGGGCGTAACGAGCAGTACTTC. Protein sequence: CASSPLTGRNEQYF.

The chain employs TRBV21-1 and TRBJ2-7; the table's D gene call, TRBD1, was not cross checked with the DNA. TRBV21-1 has pseudogene status. The CDR3 covers 16 residues. The CDR3 sequence: CASSYCRGIPSYEQYF. The CDR3 DNA follows: TGTGCCAGCAGCTATTGCAGGGGGATACCCTCCTACGAGCAGTACTTC.

The CDR3 DNA is TGTGCCACAGGTCAAGGGAGCTACGAAGGCTACACCTTC. Translating gives CATGQGSYEGYTF. The chain couples TRBV19 to TRBJ1-2; no definite D call. The CDR3 is 13 residues long. The germline CDR1 and CDR2 sequences are LNHDA and SQIVND (reference sequence). Trimming took 10 bases from V and 8 from J, leaving 20 bases between them.

The chain recombines TRBV11-2 with TRBJ1-6, with D unclear. The CDR3 runs 16 residues. V lost 1 base and J lost 8, with 15 bases in between. Germline CDR1 is SGHAT and CDR2 is FQNNGV. CDR3 in DNA: TGTGCCAGCAGCTTAGCTACGACGGGGTATCATTCACCCCTCCACTTT. It yields the protein CASSLATTGYHSPLHF.

The chain has TRBV9 and TRBJ2-1; TRBD2 aligns across 9 bases. CDR3 length: 14 amino acids. Germline V gene sequence: CDR1 SGDLS, CDR2 YYNGEE. After removal of 2 bases from V and 3 bases from J, the junction contained 0 bases not matched to a gene. DNA of the CDR3: TGTGCCAGCAGCGTGACTAGCGGCTACAATGAGCAGTTCTTC. It is translated as CASSVTSGYNEQFF.

This chain joins TRBV24-1 and TRBJ2-5; 9 nucleotides agree with TRBD2. Germline lookup yields CDR1 KGHDR and CDR2 SFDVKD. This CDR3 spans 18 amino acids. With V trimmed by 3 bases and J by 2 bases, 12 bases remained unmatched. CDR3 in amino acids: CATSDQGRGLATQETQYF. CDR3 DNA: TGTGCCACCAGTGATCAGGGACGAGGACTAGCGACACAAGAGACCCAGTACTTC.